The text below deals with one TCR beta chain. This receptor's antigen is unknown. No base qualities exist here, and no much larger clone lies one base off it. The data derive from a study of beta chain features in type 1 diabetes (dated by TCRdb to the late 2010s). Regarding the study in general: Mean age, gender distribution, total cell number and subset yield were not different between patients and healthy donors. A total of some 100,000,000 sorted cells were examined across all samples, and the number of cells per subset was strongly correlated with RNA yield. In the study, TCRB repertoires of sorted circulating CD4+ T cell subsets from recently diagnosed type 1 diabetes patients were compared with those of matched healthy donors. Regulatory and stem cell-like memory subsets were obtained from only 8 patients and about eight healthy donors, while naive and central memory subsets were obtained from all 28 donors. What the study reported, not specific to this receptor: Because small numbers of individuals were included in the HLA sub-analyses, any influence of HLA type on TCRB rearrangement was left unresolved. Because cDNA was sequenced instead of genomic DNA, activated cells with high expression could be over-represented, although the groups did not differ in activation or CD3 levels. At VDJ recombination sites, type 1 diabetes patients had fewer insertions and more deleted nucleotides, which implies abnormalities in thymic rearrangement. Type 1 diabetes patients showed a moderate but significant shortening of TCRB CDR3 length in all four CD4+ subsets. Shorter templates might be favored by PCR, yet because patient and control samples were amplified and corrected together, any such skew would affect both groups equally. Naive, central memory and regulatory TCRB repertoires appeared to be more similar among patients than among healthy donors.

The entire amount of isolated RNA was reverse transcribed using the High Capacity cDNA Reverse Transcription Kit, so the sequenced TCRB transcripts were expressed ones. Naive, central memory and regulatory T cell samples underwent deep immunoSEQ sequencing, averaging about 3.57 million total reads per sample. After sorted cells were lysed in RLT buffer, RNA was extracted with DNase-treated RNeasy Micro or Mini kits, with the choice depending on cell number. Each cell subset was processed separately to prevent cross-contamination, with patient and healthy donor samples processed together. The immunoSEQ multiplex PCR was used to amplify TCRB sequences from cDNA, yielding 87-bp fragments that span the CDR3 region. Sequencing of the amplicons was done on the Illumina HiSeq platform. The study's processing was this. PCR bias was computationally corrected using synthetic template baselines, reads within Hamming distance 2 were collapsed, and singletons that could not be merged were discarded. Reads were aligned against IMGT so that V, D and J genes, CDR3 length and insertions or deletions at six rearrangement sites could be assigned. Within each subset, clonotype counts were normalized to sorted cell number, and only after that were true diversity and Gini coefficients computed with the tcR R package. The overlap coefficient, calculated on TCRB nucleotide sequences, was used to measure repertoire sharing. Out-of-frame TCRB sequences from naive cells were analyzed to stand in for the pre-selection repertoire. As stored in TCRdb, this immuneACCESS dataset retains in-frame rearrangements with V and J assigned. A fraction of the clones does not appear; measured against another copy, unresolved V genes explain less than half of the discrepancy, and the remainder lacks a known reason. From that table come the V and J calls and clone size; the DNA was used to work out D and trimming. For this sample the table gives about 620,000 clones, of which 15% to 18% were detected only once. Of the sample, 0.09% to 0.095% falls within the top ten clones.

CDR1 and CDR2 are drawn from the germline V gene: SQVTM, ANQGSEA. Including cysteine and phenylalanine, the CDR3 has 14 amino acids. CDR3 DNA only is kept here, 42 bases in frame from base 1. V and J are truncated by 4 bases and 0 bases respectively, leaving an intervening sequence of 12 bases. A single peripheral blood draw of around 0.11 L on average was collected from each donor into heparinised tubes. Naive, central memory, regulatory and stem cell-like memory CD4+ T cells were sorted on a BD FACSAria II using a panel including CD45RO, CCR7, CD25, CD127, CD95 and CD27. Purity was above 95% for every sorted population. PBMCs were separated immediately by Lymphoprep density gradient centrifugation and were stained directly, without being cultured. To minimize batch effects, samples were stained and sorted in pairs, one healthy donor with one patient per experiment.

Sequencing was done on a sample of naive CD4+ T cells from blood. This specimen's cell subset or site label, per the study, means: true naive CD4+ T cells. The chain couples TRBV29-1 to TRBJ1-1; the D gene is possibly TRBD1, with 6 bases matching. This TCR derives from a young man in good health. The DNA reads TGCAGCGTTGCAACTCGGACAGTGAACACTGAAGCTTTCTTT. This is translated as CSVATRTVNTEAFF.